Sequencing of this T cell receptor (beta chain) was carried out in a study of post-analysis software for immune sequencing data. Study results and caveats: Patients had higher frequencies than controls of four to six TRBV segments, including TRBV5-6, TRBV5-1 and TRBV20-1. Samples made in the same batch grouped tightly together by F measure. Controls showed significantly higher normalized Chao1 diversity than did multiple sclerosis patients.

A note on this clonotype: Its antigen is not identified.

cDNA libraries for TCR beta contained unique molecular identifiers. TCRdb passed the PCR reads through MiXCR, listing each CDR3 protein once. The table records 380,000 or so distinct CDR3 sequences, roughly 36% of them present only once. Germline V gene lookup returns CDR1 SGHRS and CDR2 YFSETQ. The CDR3 contains 14 residues. With V trimmed by 1 base and J by 10 bases, 9 bases remained unmatched. The sequenced sample consisted of blood. J is TRBJ2-5 and V is TRBV5-1, with 8 bases fitting TRBD2. The sequence came from a girl aged 5 to 17 with multiple sclerosis. The CDR3 DNA reads as TGCGCCAGCAGCTTGCAGAACCTCGGGGGGGACCAGTACTTC. It encodes CASSLQNLGGDQYF. Drawing the rest from reference TRBV5-1 and TRBJ2-5, the complete variable domain is KAGVTQTPRYLIKTRGQQVTLSCSPISGHRSVSWYQQTPGQGLQFLFEYFSETQRNKGNFPGRFSGRQFSNSRSEMNVSTLELGDSALYLCASSLQNLGGDQYFGPGTRLLVL.